This is a list of T cell receptor beta chains from one sample in a study of blood T cell repertoires in COVID-19. Profiling relied on immunoSEQ multiplex PCR, and the TCRdb table lists in-frame clones only, not all of them. The sample shows about 110,000 clones, about three quarters of them seen only once. Sequencing was done on a sample of peripheral blood. These TCRs come from a woman of 80 years or more with active or convalescent COVID-19. The CDR3 runs from the conserved cysteine through the conserved F or W. D genes are given only for firm matches. Clone sizes are given selectively: once, few, many, or a class where the clone is expanded.

j_gene: TRBJ1-5
v_gene: TRBV5-3
abundance: NA
d_gene: TRBD1
CDR3aa: CARSWDSEYLSNQPQHF
CDR3nt: TGTGCCAGAAGCTGGGACAGCGAGTACCTAAGCAATCAGCCCCAGCATTTT

j_gene: TRBJ2-7
v_gene: TRBV3-1/TRBV3-2
abundance: few
d_gene: NA
CDR3aa: CASSQVGQGSNEQYF
CDR3nt: TGTGCCAGCAGCCAAGTCGGTCAGGGTTCAAACGAGCAGTACTTC

j_gene: TRBJ2-3
v_gene: TRBV4-1
abundance: NA
d_gene: NA
CDR3aa: CASSQMRNSNQPQYF
CDR3nt: TGCGCCAGCAGCCAAATGAGGAATAGCAATCAGCCCCAGTATTTT

j_gene: TRBJ2-1
v_gene: TRBV11-3
abundance: NA
d_gene: TRBD1
CDR3aa: CASSKQGNSYNEQFF
CDR3nt: TGTGCCAGCTCGAAACAGGGGAACTCCTACAATGAGCAGTTCTTC

j_gene: TRBJ2-3
v_gene: TRBV9
abundance: NA
d_gene: NA
CDR3aa: CASGRQGGDTQYF
CDR3nt: TGTGCCAGCGGCCGGCAGGGAGGTGATACGCAGTATTTT

j_gene: TRBJ2-5
v_gene: TRBV18
abundance: NA
d_gene: TRBD2
CDR3aa: CASSPSQLAGVGETQYF
CDR3nt: TGTGCCAGCTCACCATCGCAACTAGCGGGAGTCGGCGAGACCCAGTACTTC

j_gene: TRBJ2-5
v_gene: TRBV27
abundance: NA
d_gene: TRBD2
CDR3aa: CASSLSGGVGRSYQETQYF
CDR3nt: TGTGCCAGCAGTTTATCGGGAGGGGTAGGAAGGAGTTACCAAGAGACCCAGTACTTC

j_gene: TRBJ1-2
v_gene: TRBV7-2
abundance: NA
d_gene: TRBD1
CDR3aa: CASLTPGRGNYGYTF
CDR3nt: TGTGCCAGCCTCACCCCGGGCAGGGGGAACTATGGCTACACCTTC

j_gene: TRBJ2-5
v_gene: TRBV7-9
abundance: NA
d_gene: TRBD1
CDR3aa: CASSYRTSTGTYQETQYF
CDR3nt: TGTGCCAGCAGCTACCGAACCTCGACAGGGACCTACCAAGAGACCCAGTACTTC

j_gene: TRBJ2-7
v_gene: TRBV4-1
abundance: few
d_gene: TRBD1
CDR3aa: CASSRVPGQGHEQYF
CDR3nt: TGCGCCAGCAGCCGCGTCCCGGGACAGGGTCACGAGCAGTACTTC

j_gene: TRBJ2-2
v_gene: TRBV23-1
abundance: NA
d_gene: TRBD1
CDR3aa: CASSRSGQGPPGELFF
CDR3nt: TGCGCCAGCAGCAGGTCAGGACAGGGACCACCCGGGGAGCTGTTTTTT

j_gene: TRBJ2-1
v_gene: TRBV11-1
abundance: NA
d_gene: NA
CDR3aa: CASPRRLHNEQFF
CDR3nt: TGTGCCAGCCCTCGGCGGTTACACAATGAGCAGTTCTTC

j_gene: TRBJ1-3
v_gene: TRBV6-5
abundance: NA
d_gene: NA
CDR3aa: CASAASGNTIYF
CDR3nt: TGTGCCAGTGCGGCGAGTGGAAACACCATATATTTT

j_gene: TRBJ2-3
v_gene: TRBV4-2
abundance: NA
d_gene: TRBD2
CDR3aa: CASTAAGGSTDTQYF
CDR3nt: TGTGCCAGCACCGCAGCGGGAGGGAGCACAGATACGCAGTATTTT

j_gene: TRBJ1-5
v_gene: TRBV7-8
abundance: many
d_gene: TRBD1
CDR3aa: CASSVGTGEYSNQPQHF
CDR3nt: TGTGCCAGCAGCGTCGGGACAGGAGAGTATAGCAATCAGCCCCAGCATTTT

j_gene: TRBJ1-1
v_gene: TRBV5-6
abundance: NA
d_gene: TRBD1
CDR3aa: CASSGRQGLVAEAFF
CDR3nt: TGTGCCAGCAGCGGACGACAGGGACTAGTAGCTGAAGCTTTCTTT

j_gene: TRBJ2-7
v_gene: TRBV20-1
abundance: once
d_gene: NA
CDR3aa: CSARQDEQYF
CDR3nt: TGCAGTGCTAGACAGGACGAGCAGTACTTC

j_gene: TRBJ2-2
v_gene: TRBV5-6
abundance: NA
d_gene: NA
CDR3aa: CASSPEWDWNTGELFF
CDR3nt: TGTGCCAGCAGCCCGGAATGGGACTGGAACACCGGGGAGCTGTTTTTT

j_gene: TRBJ2-5
v_gene: TRBV15
abundance: NA
d_gene: NA
CDR3aa: CATSRDPVEGTQYF
CDR3nt: TGTGCCACCAGCAGAGATCCGGTTGAGGGGACCCAGTACTTC

j_gene: TRBJ2-5
v_gene: TRBV10-3
abundance: NA
d_gene: TRBD1
CDR3aa: CAISGRGLETQYF
CDR3nt: TGTGCCATCAGTGGCAGGGGGCTAGAGACCCAGTACTTC

j_gene: TRBJ1-3
v_gene: TRBV5-1
abundance: NA
d_gene: TRBD1
CDR3aa: CASSLKSPGQGPGNTIYF
CDR3nt: TGCGCCAGCAGCTTGAAATCCCCGGGACAGGGCCCTGGAAACACCATATATTTT

j_gene: TRBJ2-3
v_gene: TRBV5-1
abundance: NA
d_gene: TRBD1
CDR3aa: CASSTGQGGTDTQYF
CDR3nt: TGCGCCAGCAGCACGGGACAGGGAGGCACAGATACGCAGTATTTT

j_gene: TRBJ1-2
v_gene: TRBV28
abundance: few
d_gene: TRBD1
CDR3aa: CASSSLRDRVFYQRYTF
CDR3nt: TGTGCCAGCAGTTCGCTCCGGGACAGGGTTTTTTATCAGCGCTACACCTTC